The 7 T cell receptor beta chains presented below share a single source sample, sequenced in a study of blood T cell repertoires in COVID-19. The data were produced by immunoSEQ multiplex PCR, yet TCRdb's version contains in-frame clones alone and is incomplete. The sample records more than 100,000 clones, around 89% being singletons. The specimen was peripheral blood. These receptors were collected from a woman aged 60-75 years with COVID-19, enrolled during active disease.

This sequence joins TRBV19 and TRBJ2-2; perhaps TRBD1 as D (6 bases). CDR1 LNHDA and CDR2 SQIVND come from the germline V gene (reference sequence). CDR3 size: 14 residues. The V end lost 7 bases, the J end lost 0 bases, and 9 bases lay between the germline ends. CDR3 sequence: CASIAGANTGELFF. CDR3 coding DNA: TGTGCCAGTATTGCAGGGGCGAACACCGGGGAGCTGTTTTTT.

This CDR3 is CASSRSGVRGNTIYF. DNA for the CDR3: TGTGCCAGCAGTAGATCAGGGGTACGTGGAAACACCATATATTTT. The chain uses TRBV6-5 and TRBJ1-3; a weak D match, TRBD1 (6 bases). The V end lost 5 bases, the J end lost 3 bases, and 14 bases lay between the germline ends. Germline V CDR1 and CDR2: MNHEY, SVGAGI. The CDR3 is 15 residues long.

This clone was counted a single time. The chain carries TRBV7-2 and TRBJ2-1, with 7 bases matching TRBD2. The CDR3 runs to 15 residues. Germline loops: CDR1 SGHTA, CDR2 FQGNSA. With 6 bases clipped from V and 5 bases from J, the junction kept 10 bases outside the gene matches. CDR3 in amino acids: CASSWNGGGDNEQFF. CDR3 bases: TGTGCCAGCAGTTGGAACGGCGGGGGTGACAATGAGCAGTTCTTC.

The chain recombines TRBV12-5 with TRBJ2-5, with unresolved D. The CDR3 is 12 residues long. V was cut by 2 bases and J by 3 bases, with 4 bases left in between. CDR1 and CDR2 (germline): LGHNT, FRNRAP. The CDR3 DNA follows: TGTGCTAGTGGTTTGACGGAAGAGACCCAGTACTTC. This codes for CASGLTEETQYF. The full variable domain, with the rest looked up from reference TRBV12-5 and TRBJ2-5, is DARVTQTPRHKVTEMGQEVTMRCQPILGHNTVFWYRQTMMQGLELLAYFRNRAPLDDSGMPKDRFSAEMPDATLATLKIQPSEPRDSAVYFCASGLTEETQYFGPGTRLLVL.

This chain links TRBV7-2 with TRBJ1-1; possibly TRBD1 for D (5 bases). There are 16 residues in the CDR3. Germline V gives CDR1 SGHTA, CDR2 FQGNSA. V lost 1 base to trimming and J lost 0 bases, with 12 bases between them. For the CDR3, the DNA is TGTGCCAGCAGCTTAGTGGGGGGATACTTGAACACTGAAGCTTTCTTT. Its protein product is CASSLVGGYLNTEAFF.

The chain combines TRBV4-2 with TRBJ2-2, with 8 bases matching TRBD2. This CDR3 spans 17 amino acids. Germline loops: CDR1 LGHNA, CDR2 YNFKEQ. Unmatched junction bases numbered 9, after V lost 0 bases and J lost 6 bases. The CDR3 DNA reads as TGTGCCAGCAGCCAAGATTCTCCTAGCGGGTATGCCGGGGAGCTGTTTTTT. Its translation is CASSQDSPSGYAGELFF.

This rearrangement joins TRBV5-1 to TRBJ1-1; 10 nucleotides line up with TRBD1. The V and J ends lost 3 bases and 11 bases, in that order; junction bases with no gene match: 10. The germline V gene has CDR1 SGHRS and CDR2 YFSETQ. CDR3 length: 14 residues. The CDR3 loop is CASSSNTGQGGAFF. The CDR3 bases are TGCGCCAGCAGCTCCAACACCGGACAGGGGGGGGCTTTCTTT.